The rows below give T cell receptor beta chains drawn from one sample of a study of blood T cell repertoires in COVID-19. The data were produced by immunoSEQ multiplex PCR, yet TCRdb's version contains in-frame clones alone and is incomplete. The sample contains around 200,000 clones, 80% to 90% of which appear only once. Sequenced material: PBMCs or T cells enriched from blood (not recorded which). The receptors here all came from a man aged 25-40 years who had recovered from COVID-19. The CDR3 runs from the conserved cysteine through the conserved F or W.

cdr3_aa: CASSYQSTDTQYF
v_call: TRBV6-2/TRBV6-3
j_call: TRBJ2-3

cdr3_aa: CASSDRQGENSPLHF
v_call: TRBV6-1
j_call: TRBJ1-6

cdr3_aa: CASSPDREFGQPQHF
v_call: TRBV19
j_call: TRBJ1-5

cdr3_aa: CSVVLTSGANNEQFF
v_call: TRBV29-1
j_call: TRBJ2-1

cdr3_aa: CAISPTGDSYGYTF
v_call: TRBV10-3
j_call: TRBJ1-2

cdr3_aa: CAWSVARGAYNSPLHF
v_call: TRBV30
j_call: TRBJ1-6

cdr3_aa: CASIREGEAFF
v_call: TRBV2
j_call: TRBJ1-1

cdr3_aa: CASSLTNPYQQYF
v_call: TRBV28
j_call: TRBJ2-7

cdr3_aa: CASQTGPQPQHF
v_call: TRBV28
j_call: TRBJ1-5

cdr3_aa: CASSLRDRGLNTEAFF
v_call: TRBV7-8
j_call: TRBJ1-1

cdr3_aa: CASSERGITEAFF
v_call: TRBV6-1
j_call: TRBJ1-1

cdr3_aa: CASSLGRQGPGELFF
v_call: TRBV5-4
j_call: TRBJ2-2

cdr3_aa: CASSTDRAPRASGNTIYF
v_call: TRBV2
j_call: TRBJ1-3

cdr3_aa: CASSFLAGVSYNEQFF
v_call: TRBV5-4
j_call: TRBJ2-1

cdr3_aa: CASSLERYGYTF
v_call: TRBV12-3/TRBV12-4
j_call: TRBJ1-2

cdr3_aa: CASSHHGEMWGYTF
v_call: TRBV3-1/TRBV3-2
j_call: TRBJ1-2

cdr3_aa: CASSQSRLAGDRLDLAKNIQYF
v_call: TRBV4-3
j_call: TRBJ2-4

cdr3_aa: CSASHLPGHRSYEQYF
v_call: TRBV20-1
j_call: TRBJ2-7

cdr3_aa: CASSLRDRDEQYF
v_call: TRBV5-1
j_call: TRBJ2-7

cdr3_aa: CASSLPPGGAGYNEQFF
v_call: TRBV5-8
j_call: TRBJ2-1

cdr3_aa: CASSQNRVNTEAFF
v_call: TRBV18
j_call: TRBJ1-1

cdr3_aa: CASSFRGYNNQPQHF
v_call: TRBV19
j_call: TRBJ1-5

cdr3_aa: CASSYSRDYEQYF
v_call: TRBV6-2/TRBV6-3
j_call: TRBJ2-7

cdr3_aa: CASSYSTTGENGYTF
v_call: TRBV6-5
j_call: TRBJ1-2

cdr3_aa: CASRYRAGGANVLTF
v_call: TRBV6-5
j_call: TRBJ2-6

cdr3_aa: CASSIAGQGVTEAFF
v_call: TRBV19
j_call: TRBJ1-1

cdr3_aa: CASRGQGDSPLHF
v_call: TRBV25-1
j_call: TRBJ1-6

cdr3_aa: CASTPTGLASYNEQFF
v_call: TRBV7-2
j_call: TRBJ2-1

cdr3_aa: CASSWQNNQPQHF
v_call: TRBV19
j_call: TRBJ1-5

cdr3_aa: CAIYLKAPLAEPGNEQFF
v_call: TRBV10-1
j_call: TRBJ2-1

cdr3_aa: CASAGTSVTEQYF
v_call: TRBV11-1
j_call: TRBJ2-7

cdr3_aa: CASSFRTSGEQYF
v_call: TRBV5-6
j_call: TRBJ2-7

cdr3_aa: CASSLGQGINYGYTF
v_call: TRBV5-6
j_call: TRBJ1-2

cdr3_aa: CASSHHRSTSNQPQHF
v_call: TRBV11-2
j_call: TRBJ1-5

cdr3_aa: CASRSGTGFYGYTF
v_call: TRBV6-5
j_call: TRBJ1-2

cdr3_aa: CASSERHPGELFF
v_call: TRBV6-1
j_call: TRBJ2-2

cdr3_aa: CASSPRTGDSYEQYF
v_call: TRBV11-3
j_call: TRBJ2-7

cdr3_aa: CASSQGVGQNNEQFF
v_call: TRBV14
j_call: TRBJ2-1

cdr3_aa: CASSLRAANTGELFF
v_call: TRBV5-5
j_call: TRBJ2-2

cdr3_aa: CASRRTGGKETQYF
v_call: TRBV27
j_call: TRBJ2-5

cdr3_aa: CASTPSGGAREQFF
v_call: TRBV6-4
j_call: TRBJ2-1

cdr3_aa: CSVDEGPGETRYF
v_call: TRBV29-1
j_call: TRBJ2-5

cdr3_aa: CASSESRGLFQPQHF
v_call: TRBV10-1
j_call: TRBJ1-5

cdr3_aa: CASSYSGNYGYTF
v_call: TRBV12-3/TRBV12-4
j_call: TRBJ1-2

cdr3_aa: CASSKDRGGTEAFF
v_call: TRBV11-1
j_call: TRBJ1-1

cdr3_aa: CASSQRGLNQPQHF
v_call: TRBV3-1/TRBV3-2
j_call: TRBJ1-5

cdr3_aa: CASNPLGQGNEKLFF
v_call: TRBV19
j_call: TRBJ1-4

cdr3_aa: CATSDFHPPGRANTGELFF
v_call: TRBV24-1
j_call: TRBJ2-2

cdr3_aa: CASSLLVRKNTEAFF
v_call: TRBV7-2
j_call: TRBJ1-1

cdr3_aa: CASSTTQGKETQYF
v_call: TRBV19
j_call: TRBJ2-5

cdr3_aa: CASSLETAYAYEQYF
v_call: TRBV5-1
j_call: TRBJ2-7

cdr3_aa: CASSFPSGNTEAFF
v_call: TRBV28
j_call: TRBJ1-1

cdr3_aa: CACGMGLTLTPYGYTF
v_call: TRBV30
j_call: TRBJ1-2

cdr3_aa: CASSYSGLLAKNIQYF
v_call: TRBV6-2/TRBV6-3
j_call: TRBJ2-4

cdr3_aa: CASSLELRGAEQYF
v_call: TRBV5-1
j_call: TRBJ2-7